These T cell receptor beta chains were read from a single sample in a study of OX40 agonist ivuxolimab in advanced cancers. Some clones are missing from TCRdb's copy, which holds only in-frame ones; the method was immunoSEQ multiplex PCR. The sample lists 85,000 to 100,000 clones, approximately 86% occurring once. Sequences were derived from CD4+ or CD8+ T cells sorted from blood, sampled in a trial of the OX40 agonist ivuxolimab. Source of these receptors: an adult with an advanced solid tumor such as melanoma, head and neck, liver or kidney cancer. Each CDR3 is given with its conserved first and last residue. A D gene is named only where the DNA matches it firmly. The size field is filled for only some rows; it gives once, few, many or a size class.

j_gene: TRBJ2-3
v_gene: TRBV7-9
d_gene: .
abundance: .
CDR3nt: TGTGCCAGCAGCTGGGTTGACGGGAAAGATACGCAGTATTTT
CDR3aa: CASSWVDGKDTQYF

j_gene: TRBJ2-3
v_gene: TRBV30
d_gene: TRBD2
abundance: .
CDR3nt: TGTGCCTGGAGTAGCGGGGCAACTTGGGATACGCAGTATTTT
CDR3aa: CAWSSGATWDTQYF

j_gene: TRBJ2-1
v_gene: TRBV11-2
d_gene: TRBD2
abundance: .
CDR3nt: TGTGCCAGCGGGAGGGTTGCTCGGGGAGGTGAGCAGTTCTTC
CDR3aa: CASGRVARGGEQFF

j_gene: TRBJ2-7
v_gene: TRBV5-8
d_gene: .
abundance: .
CDR3nt: TGTGCCAGCAGCTTAGGGACACTGTACGAGCAGTACTTC
CDR3aa: CASSLGTLYEQYF

j_gene: TRBJ2-7
v_gene: TRBV21-1
d_gene: .
abundance: .
CDR3nt: TGTGCCAGCAGACCCTTGGTCTCCTACGAGCAGTACTTC
CDR3aa: CASRPLVSYEQYF

j_gene: TRBJ2-7
v_gene: TRBV7-9
d_gene: .
abundance: .
CDR3nt: TGTGCCAGCAGCCCGCCATCCTACGAGCAGTACTTC
CDR3aa: CASSPPSYEQYF

j_gene: TRBJ1-1
v_gene: TRBV11-3
d_gene: .
abundance: .
CDR3nt: TGTGCCAGCAGCTTAGACAGACGTTCTGAAGCTTTCTTT
CDR3aa: CASSLDRRSEAFF

j_gene: TRBJ1-1
v_gene: TRBV5-6
d_gene: .
abundance: .
CDR3nt: TGTGCCAGCAGCTTATACGACAGGATGGCGAACACTGAAGCTTTCTTT
CDR3aa: CASSLYDRMANTEAFF

j_gene: TRBJ2-3
v_gene: TRBV9
d_gene: .
abundance: .
CDR3nt: TGTGCCAGCAGCGTAGCTGGGGCGCCAGATACGCAGTATTTT
CDR3aa: CASSVAGAPDTQYF

j_gene: TRBJ1-2
v_gene: TRBV6-5
d_gene: TRBD1
abundance: .
CDR3nt: TGTGCCAGCAGTTACATCGGGACAGGCATTTATGGCTACACCTTC
CDR3aa: CASSYIGTGIYGYTF

j_gene: TRBJ1-5
v_gene: TRBV23-1
d_gene: .
abundance: .
CDR3nt: TGCGCCAGCAGTCAATCCGGTAGCAATCAGCCCCAGCATTTT
CDR3aa: CASSQSGSNQPQHF

j_gene: TRBJ2-7
v_gene: TRBV5-8
d_gene: TRBD1
abundance: .
CDR3nt: TGTGCCAGCAGCTTGAGACAGGGGCCCTACGAGCAGTACTTC
CDR3aa: CASSLRQGPYEQYF

j_gene: TRBJ2-7
v_gene: TRBV30
d_gene: .
abundance: .
CDR3nt: TGTGCCTGGAAGGCCAGGGGAGGCTACGAGCAGTACTTC
CDR3aa: CAWKARGGYEQYF

j_gene: TRBJ1-2
v_gene: TRBV6-5
d_gene: .
abundance: .
CDR3nt: TGTGCCAGCAGTTACGGGGGGCACGATGGCTACACCTTC
CDR3aa: CASSYGGHDGYTF

j_gene: TRBJ1-2
v_gene: TRBV6-5
d_gene: TRBD1
abundance: .
CDR3nt: TGTGCCAGCAGTTACCAGACAGGGGCCGGAACCTATGGCTACACCTTC
CDR3aa: CASSYQTGAGTYGYTF

j_gene: TRBJ1-6
v_gene: TRBV18
d_gene: TRBD1
abundance: .
CDR3nt: TGTGCCAGCTCGGACACCGGGACAGGGGATTCACCCCTCCACTTT
CDR3aa: CASSDTGTGDSPLHF

j_gene: TRBJ2-1
v_gene: TRBV7-9
d_gene: .
abundance: .
CDR3nt: TGTGCCAGCAGCTCCCGGATTAGAATAGTTAATGAGCAGTTCTTC
CDR3aa: CASSSRIRIVNEQFF

j_gene: TRBJ1-1
v_gene: TRBV7-6
d_gene: .
abundance: .
CDR3nt: TGTGCCAGCAGCTTAGCGGGCAGGGGGAACACTGAAGCTTTCTTT
CDR3aa: CASSLAGRGNTEAFF

j_gene: TRBJ2-7
v_gene: TRBV7-9
d_gene: TRBD1
abundance: .
CDR3nt: TGTGCCAGCAGCCCGGGACAGGGAATTTCCTACGAGCAGTACTTC
CDR3aa: CASSPGQGISYEQYF

j_gene: TRBJ2-7
v_gene: TRBV12-5
d_gene: TRBD1
abundance: .
CDR3nt: TGTGCTAGTGGTTTGGAATTATCCGGGACAGACGAGCAGTACTTC
CDR3aa: CASGLELSGTDEQYF

j_gene: TRBJ2-7
v_gene: TRBV28
d_gene: TRBD1
abundance: .
CDR3nt: TGTGCCAGCAGGCCCGACGACAGGGGCCAGTACTTC
CDR3aa: CASRPDDRGQYF

j_gene: TRBJ1-1
v_gene: TRBV9
d_gene: .
abundance: .
CDR3nt: TGTGCCAGCAGCTTAACCGGGGGAAGAACTGAAGCTTTCTTT
CDR3aa: CASSLTGGRTEAFF

j_gene: TRBJ1-2
v_gene: TRBV6-6
d_gene: .
abundance: .
CDR3nt: TGTGCCAGCAGCCGGACGTCGGGAGATGGCTACACCTTC
CDR3aa: CASSRTSGDGYTF

j_gene: TRBJ2-7
v_gene: TRBV19
d_gene: TRBD1
abundance: .
CDR3nt: TGTGCCAGTTCTAACAGGGGGCGCGACAAGCAGTACTTC
CDR3aa: CASSNRGRDKQYF

j_gene: TRBJ2-1
v_gene: TRBV7-9
d_gene: TRBD2
abundance: .
CDR3nt: TGTGCCAGCAGCTTGGGACTAGCGGGAGCGGTTGAGCAGTTCTTC
CDR3aa: CASSLGLAGAVEQFF

j_gene: TRBJ2-5
v_gene: TRBV19
d_gene: TRBD1
abundance: .
CDR3nt: TGTGCCAGTAGTATCGCGGACAGGGCTTTAGAGACCCAGTACTTC
CDR3aa: CASSIADRALETQYF

j_gene: TRBJ2-1
v_gene: TRBV2
d_gene: TRBD1
abundance: .
CDR3nt: TGTGCCAGCAGGGAGACAGGGGGCGGTGAGCAGTTCTTC
CDR3aa: CASRETGGGEQFF

j_gene: TRBJ2-5
v_gene: TRBV6-6
d_gene: .
abundance: .
CDR3nt: TGTGCCAGCAGTTACTCGTGGGGGGAGACCCAGTACTTC
CDR3aa: CASSYSWGETQYF

j_gene: TRBJ2-1
v_gene: TRBV7-9
d_gene: .
abundance: .
CDR3nt: TGTGCCAGCAGCCCCGCGGAGACGTTTGGTAATGAGCAGTTCTTC
CDR3aa: CASSPAETFGNEQFF

j_gene: TRBJ2-1
v_gene: TRBV19
d_gene: TRBD2
abundance: few
CDR3nt: TGTGCCAGTAGTAAGCTAGCGGGAGTCCATGAGCAGTTCTTC
CDR3aa: CASSKLAGVHEQFF

j_gene: TRBJ2-7
v_gene: TRBV30
d_gene: TRBD2
abundance: .
CDR3nt: TGTGCCTGGAGTGTACGAACTAGCGGGATCTACGAGCAGTACTTC
CDR3aa: CAWSVRTSGIYEQYF

j_gene: TRBJ2-7
v_gene: TRBV5-1
d_gene: .
abundance: .
CDR3nt: TGCGCCAGCAGCCCGACTCCCAACTACGAGCAGTACTTC
CDR3aa: CASSPTPNYEQYF

j_gene: TRBJ2-1
v_gene: TRBV28
d_gene: .
abundance: .
CDR3nt: TGTGCCAGCGCGGGGGAGCAGTTCTTC
CDR3aa: CASAGEQFF

j_gene: TRBJ2-3
v_gene: TRBV11-3
d_gene: .
abundance: .
CDR3nt: TGTGCCAGCAGCGGCGAAGACCTTTTGAAGCGGGCCCTCACAGATACGCAGTATTTT
CDR3aa: CASSGEDLLKRALTDTQYF

j_gene: TRBJ1-2
v_gene: TRBV30
d_gene: .
abundance: .
CDR3nt: TGTGCCTGGGAGCGGGGATTCCACGGCTACACCTTC
CDR3aa: CAWERGFHGYTF

j_gene: TRBJ2-7
v_gene: TRBV28
d_gene: TRBD2
abundance: .
CDR3nt: TGTGCCAGCATATATGGAGGACTAGCGGGAGAACTAGGGGAGAACTACGAGCAGTACTTC
CDR3aa: CASIYGGLAGELGENYEQYF

j_gene: TRBJ2-2
v_gene: TRBV10-1
d_gene: TRBD2
abundance: few
CDR3nt: TGCGCCAGCAGTGAAAGGCAGGGAGGGATGACCGGGGAGCTGTTTTTT
CDR3aa: CASSERQGGMTGELFF

j_gene: TRBJ2-5
v_gene: TRBV2
d_gene: .
abundance: .
CDR3nt: TGTGCCAGCAGTAGACAAGGCTGGGAGACCCAGTACTTC
CDR3aa: CASSRQGWETQYF

j_gene: TRBJ1-2
v_gene: TRBV28
d_gene: .
abundance: few
CDR3nt: TGTGCCAGCAGTCCAAGACAGGAATTGGGTGGCTACACCTTC
CDR3aa: CASSPRQELGGYTF

j_gene: TRBJ2-7
v_gene: TRBV27
d_gene: .
abundance: .
CDR3nt: TGTGCCAGCAGAAACAGACTACAGGGTCCCGAGCAGTACTTC
CDR3aa: CASRNRLQGPEQYF

j_gene: TRBJ2-2
v_gene: TRBV21-1
d_gene: .
abundance: few
CDR3nt: TGTGCCAGCACCGGGGAGCTGTTTTTT
CDR3aa: CASTGELFF

j_gene: TRBJ2-7
v_gene: TRBV7-9
d_gene: .
abundance: .
CDR3nt: TGTGCCAGCAGCTCCCCCCTCCGCGAGCAGTACTTC
CDR3aa: CASSSPLREQYF

j_gene: TRBJ2-2
v_gene: TRBV4-3
d_gene: TRBD2
abundance: .
CDR3nt: TGCGCCAGCAGCCGCGGGGGGAGGGACACCGGGGAGCTGTTTTTT
CDR3aa: CASSRGGRDTGELFF

j_gene: TRBJ2-3
v_gene: TRBV7-9
d_gene: .
abundance: .
CDR3nt: TGTGCCAGCAGCCCGTACACTAGCACAGATACGCAGTATTTT
CDR3aa: CASSPYTSTDTQYF

j_gene: TRBJ2-3
v_gene: TRBV7-9
d_gene: TRBD2
abundance: .
CDR3nt: TGTGCCAGCAGCCCCACTAGCGGGAGGGCACGCACAGATACGCAGTATTTT
CDR3aa: CASSPTSGRARTDTQYF

j_gene: TRBJ2-3
v_gene: TRBV7-8
d_gene: .
abundance: .
CDR3nt: TGTGCCAGCAGGCCCCAGATCAACTCCGATACGCAGTATTTT
CDR3aa: CASRPQINSDTQYF

j_gene: TRBJ2-2
v_gene: TRBV5-1
d_gene: TRBD1
abundance: .
CDR3nt: TGCGCCAGCAGCTTGGGACAGGGGGCTAGGGAGCTGTTTTTT
CDR3aa: CASSLGQGARELFF

j_gene: TRBJ2-2
v_gene: TRBV7-9
d_gene: .
abundance: .
CDR3nt: TGTGCCAGCAGCTTACCTGCTAGCAACACCGGGGAGCTGTCTTTT
CDR3aa: CASSLPASNTGELSF

j_gene: TRBJ1-1
v_gene: TRBV6-5
d_gene: .
abundance: few
CDR3nt: TGTGCCATCCTGGACCGGGGGAACACTGAAGCTTTCTTT
CDR3aa: CAILDRGNTEAFF

j_gene: TRBJ2-1
v_gene: TRBV2
d_gene: TRBD2
abundance: .
CDR3nt: TGTGCCAGCAGTGAATCCCTAGCGGGGACCTACAATGAGCAGTTCTTC
CDR3aa: CASSESLAGTYNEQFF

j_gene: TRBJ2-7
v_gene: TRBV5-1
d_gene: .
abundance: .
CDR3nt: TGCGCCAGCAGACCTACAGGGTTTCCCAGCTACGAGCAGTACTTC
CDR3aa: CASRPTGFPSYEQYF

j_gene: TRBJ2-7
v_gene: TRBV11-2
d_gene: TRBD1
abundance: .
CDR3nt: TGTGCCAGCAGCCCCCTTCAATTGACAGGGCGTTTTTCGGGCGAGCAGTACTTC
CDR3aa: CASSPLQLTGRFSGEQYF

j_gene: TRBJ1-2
v_gene: TRBV10-3
d_gene: TRBD1
abundance: .
CDR3nt: TGTGCCATCAGTGCGAACACAGGGGCAGGCTATGGCTACACCTTC
CDR3aa: CAISANTGAGYGYTF

j_gene: TRBJ1-2
v_gene: TRBV27
d_gene: .
abundance: few
CDR3nt: TGTGCCAGCAGGGACCGGGTGAAGGATGGCTACACCTTC
CDR3aa: CASRDRVKDGYTF

j_gene: TRBJ1-4
v_gene: TRBV27
d_gene: TRBD1
abundance: .
CDR3nt: TGTGCCAGCCGTCGACAGGGGACGGAGGAAAAACTGTTTTTT
CDR3aa: CASRRQGTEEKLFF

j_gene: TRBJ2-5
v_gene: TRBV7-8
d_gene: .
abundance: .
CDR3nt: TGTGCCAGCAGCTTAGTTGTGCACGGGGAGACCCAGTACTTC
CDR3aa: CASSLVVHGETQYF

j_gene: TRBJ1-1
v_gene: TRBV9
d_gene: .
abundance: .
CDR3nt: TGTGCCAGCAGCCCAGGAGTGTATAATGAAGCTTTCTTT
CDR3aa: CASSPGVYNEAFF

j_gene: TRBJ2-7
v_gene: TRBV4-3
d_gene: .
abundance: .
CDR3nt: TGCGCCAGCAGCCAAACCCTGGCCTACGAGCAGTACTTC
CDR3aa: CASSQTLAYEQYF

j_gene: TRBJ2-3
v_gene: TRBV7-8
d_gene: TRBD2
abundance: .
CDR3nt: TGTGCCAGCAGCTTACCCCGACTAGCGGGAGTGCAGTATTTT
CDR3aa: CASSLPRLAGVQYF

j_gene: TRBJ2-2
v_gene: TRBV4-1
d_gene: TRBD2
abundance: .
CDR3nt: TGCGCCAGCAGCCAAACTAGCGGGGGCTACACCGGGGAGCTGTTTTTT
CDR3aa: CASSQTSGGYTGELFF